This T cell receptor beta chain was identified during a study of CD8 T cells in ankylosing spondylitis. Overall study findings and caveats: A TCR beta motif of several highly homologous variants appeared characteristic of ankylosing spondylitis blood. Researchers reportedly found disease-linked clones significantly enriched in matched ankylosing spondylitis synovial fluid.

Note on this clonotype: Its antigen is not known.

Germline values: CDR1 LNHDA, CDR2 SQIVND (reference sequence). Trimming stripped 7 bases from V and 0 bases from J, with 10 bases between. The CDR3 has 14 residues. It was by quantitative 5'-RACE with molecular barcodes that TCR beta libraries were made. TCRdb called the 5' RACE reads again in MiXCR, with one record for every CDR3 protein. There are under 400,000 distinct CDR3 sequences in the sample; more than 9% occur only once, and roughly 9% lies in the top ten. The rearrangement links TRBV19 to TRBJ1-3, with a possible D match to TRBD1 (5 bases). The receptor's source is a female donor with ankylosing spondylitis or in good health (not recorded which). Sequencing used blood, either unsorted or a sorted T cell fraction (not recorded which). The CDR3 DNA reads TGTGCCAGTATCGGGGGACGCTCTGGAAACACCATATATTTT. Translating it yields CASIGGRSGNTIYF.